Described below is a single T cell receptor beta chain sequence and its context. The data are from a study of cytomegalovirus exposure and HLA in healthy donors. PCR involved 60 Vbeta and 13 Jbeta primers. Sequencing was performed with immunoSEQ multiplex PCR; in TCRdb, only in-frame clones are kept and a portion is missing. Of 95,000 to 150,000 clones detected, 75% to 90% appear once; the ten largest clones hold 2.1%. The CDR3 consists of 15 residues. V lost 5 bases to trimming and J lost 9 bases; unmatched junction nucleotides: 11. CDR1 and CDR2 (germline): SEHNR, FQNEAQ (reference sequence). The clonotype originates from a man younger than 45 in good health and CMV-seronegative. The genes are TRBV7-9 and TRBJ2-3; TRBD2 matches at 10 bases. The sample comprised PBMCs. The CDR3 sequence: CASSRESGGAHTQYF. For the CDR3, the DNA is TGTGCCAGCAGCAGAGAAAGCGGGGGGGCTCACACGCAGTATTTT.